Following are 20 T cell receptor beta chains from one sample sequenced in a study of cytomegalovirus exposure and HLA in healthy donors. Measured with immunoSEQ multiplex PCR; TCRdb has only the in-frame clones, and not every one. The top ten hold about 0.86% of the sample, which has roughly 270,000 clones, around nine tenths seen once. Sequencing was done on a sample of PBMCs. All receptors derive from a young woman in good health and CMV-seronegative.

The chain recombines TRBV6-5 with TRBJ2-7; 10 nucleotides match TRBD1. CDR3 length equals 14 residues. The trim removed 6 bases at V and 5 bases at J, leaving 7 bases unmatched. Germline V gene lookup returns CDR1 MNHEY and CDR2 SVGAGI. CDR3 sequence reads: CASRSTGGLDEQYF. Here the CDR3 DNA reads TGTGCCAGCAGATCGACAGGGGGCCTCGACGAGCAGTACTTC.

As DNA, the CDR3 is TGTGCCAGCAGTGTCTTCGGGACAGGTTACTCCTACGAGCAGTACTTC. This sequence encodes CASSVFGTGYSYEQYF. V gene TRBV27 combines with J gene TRBJ2-7; 8 bases map to TRBD1. Germline assignment: CDR1 MNHEY and CDR2 SMNVEV (reference sequence). The CDR3 is 16 amino acids. After removal of 5 bases from V and 0 bases from J, the junction contained 9 bases not matched to a gene.

This clone has more than one count but fewer than ten. CDR3 sequence: CAISEPRVRSYGYTF. Written as DNA, the CDR3 is TGTGCCATCAGTGAGCCCCGTGTAAGGAGCTATGGCTACACCTTC. This chain links TRBV10-3 with TRBJ1-2, with no clear D. V shed 2 bases and J shed 4 bases, with 14 bases lying between them. The germline gives CDR1 ENHRY, CDR2 SYGVKD. CDR3 size: 15 residues.

The chain combines TRBV11-3 with TRBJ2-2; 9 bases match TRBD2. Germline CDR1 and CDR2: SGHNT and YENEEA. The CDR3 contains 16 residues. Unmatched junction bases numbered 7, after V lost 0 bases and J lost 8 bases. The CDR3 DNA reads TGTGCCAGCAGCTTAGATCTAGCGGGACTCCCGGGGGAGCTGTTTTTT. Its protein product is CASSLDLAGLPGELFF.

The chain carries TRBV27 and TRBJ2-1; D ambiguous. CDR3 length: 18 amino acids. From germline, CDR1 is MNHEY and CDR2 SMNVEV (reference sequence). V gave up 0 bases and J gave up 0 bases, with 15 bases separating them. CDR3 in DNA: TGTGCCAGCAGTTTATCTGACTTAACTGGGTACTCCTACAATGAGCAGTTCTTC. Translation gives CASSLSDLTGYSYNEQFF.

V usage is TRBV20-1 and J usage is TRBJ2-3; D not resolved. This CDR3 contains 11 residues. V was trimmed by 5 bases and J by 2 bases, leaving 5 bases between them. Germline V gene data show CDR1 as DFQATT and CDR2 as SNEGSKA (reference sequence). This CDR3 is CSADNTDTQYF. The DNA of the CDR3 is TGCAGTGCTGACAACACAGATACGCAGTATTTT.

The rearrangement links TRBV30 to TRBJ2-5, with D tentatively TRBD2 (5 bases). The V and J ends lost 0 bases and 5 bases respectively, with 7 bases between them. The CDR3 runs to 12 residues. Germline CDR1 GTSNPN, CDR2 SVGIG (reference sequence). CDR3 DNA: TGTGCCTGGAGTGTAAAGCGGGAGACCCAGTACTTC. Protein: CAWSVKRETQYF.

The chain joins TRBV27 to TRBJ2-7; TRBD2 matches at 13 bases. Germline loops: CDR1 MNHEY, CDR2 SMNVEV (reference sequence). V lost 6 bases to trimming and J lost 4 bases; unmatched junction nucleotides: 6. The CDR3 is 15 amino acids. CDR3 bases: TGTGCCAGCAGGGGGACTAGCGGGAAGGCGTACGAGCAGTACTTC. This gives the protein CASRGTSGKAYEQYF.

The gene calls are TRBV6-5 and TRBJ2-7; D remains ambiguous. Germline loops: CDR1 MNHEY, CDR2 SVGAGI. Trimming removed 2 bases at V and 1 base at J, with 6 bases between. This CDR3 contains 13 residues. Here the CDR3 reads CASSYDLSYEQYF. In nucleotides, the CDR3 is TGTGCCAGCAGTTACGATCTATCCTACGAGCAGTACTTC.

This clone was observed a single time. The rearrangement joins TRBV27 to TRBJ1-3, with TRBD1 matching 8 bases. The CDR3 length is 16 residues. Germline V lookup: CDR1 MNHEY, CDR2 SMNVEV (reference sequence). Losses at the gene ends were 6 bases for V and 4 bases for J; bases not matched to a gene: 11. CDR3 region: CASRLTGGPPGNTIYF. CDR3 nucleotide sequence: TGTGCCAGCAGACTAACAGGGGGACCCCCCGGAAACACCATATATTTT.

This chain joins TRBV28 and TRBJ2-3, with 8 positions matching TRBD2. With V trimmed by 5 bases and J by 6 bases, 7 bases remained unmatched. Germline CDR1 and CDR2: MDHEN and SYDVKM. The CDR3 spans 14 residues. CDR3 residues: CASSVERESDTQYF. The CDR3 DNA is TGTGCCAGCAGTGTGGAGCGGGAGTCGGATACGCAGTATTTT.

The rearrangement uses TRBV2 and TRBJ1-5, with D unclear. CDR3 length: 15 amino acids. Per germline, CDR1 SNHLY and CDR2 FYNNEI. The ends were cut back, 8 bases at V and 0 bases at J, with 14 bases in the middle. CDR3 region: CASGRADNSNQPQHF. The CDR3 DNA sequence: TGTGCCAGCGGGAGGGCAGACAATAGCAATCAGCCCCAGCATTTT. Drawing the rest from reference TRBV2 and TRBJ1-5, the complete variable domain is EPEVTQTPSHQVTQMGQEVILRCVPISNHLYFYWYRQILGQKVEFLVSFYNNEISEKSEIFDDQFSVERPDGSNFTLKIRSTKLEDSAMYFCASGRADNSNQPQHFGDGTRLSIL.

The CDR3 nucleotides read TGCAGCGTTGGACAGACGATCTACGAGCAGTACTTC. Amino acids: CSVGQTIYEQYF. V and J are TRBV29-1 and TRBJ2-7; TRBD1 might be the D (5 bases). There are 12 residues in the CDR3. Trimming cost V 4 bases and J 3 bases, with 10 bases left between them. The germline CDR1 and CDR2 sequences are SQVTM and ANQGSEA.

The CDR3 reads CASSYGGNVSPLHF. CDR3 coding DNA: TGTGCCAGCAGTTACGGAGGGAACGTTTCACCCCTCCACTTT. This chain joins TRBV6-5 and TRBJ1-6; D unresolved. Trimming removed 2 bases from V and 9 bases from J, with 11 bases in between. This CDR3 is 14 amino acids long. Germline CDR1 reads MNHEY; CDR2 reads SVGAGI.

This clone is a singleton in its sample. The chain employs TRBV6-1 and TRBJ2-7; 11 nucleotides match TRBD1. The V segment lost 0 bases and the J segment 7 bases; nucleotides outside the gene matches: 5. Germline CDR1 and CDR2: MNHNS and SASEGT. CDR3 length: 15 amino acids. The CDR3 DNA sequence: TGTGCCAGCAGTGAAGCCGGACAGGGGGCGAGGGAGCAGTACTTC. It encodes CASSEAGQGAREQYF.

The chain has TRBV29-1 and TRBJ1-1; 9 bases match TRBD1. This CDR3 has 13 amino acids. The junction had 5 bases not matched to a gene; V was cut back by 7 bases and J by 2 bases. CDR1 is SQVTM, CDR2 ANQGSEA, per germline. This chain's CDR3 is CSARTGANTEAFF. The CDR3 bases are TGCAGCGCCCGGACAGGGGCCAACACTGAAGCTTTCTTT.

This clone was recorded only once. CDR3 protein: CASTSSAPNTGELFF. In DNA form, the CDR3 reads TGTGCCAGCACCTCTAGCGCCCCGAACACCGGGGAGCTGTTTTTT. The V gene is TRBV6-5, the J gene TRBJ2-2; D perhaps matches TRBD2 (6 bases). This CDR3 is 15 amino acids long. The V gene lost 7 bases and the J gene lost 0 bases, with 12 bases spanning the gap. CDR1 is MNHEY and CDR2 is SVGAGI in the germline V gene.

The chain joins TRBV4-1 to TRBJ2-5; 10 nucleotides line up with TRBD2. Germline V gene sequence: CDR1 MGHRA, CDR2 YSYEKL. J gave up 5 bases and V 3 bases, and 3 bases lay outside the gene matches. The CDR3 loop spans 14 amino acids. CDR3 DNA: TGCGCCAGCAGCCAGCCGGGACTAGCGGAGACCCAGTACTTC. Translation gives CASSQPGLAETQYF.

The rearrangement joins TRBV4-3 to TRBJ2-2; 9 bases agree with TRBD2. CDR1 LGHNA and CDR2 YSLEER come from the germline V gene. The CDR3 length is 18 residues. The J segment lost 5 bases and the V segment lost 0 bases, leaving 10 bases of the junction unmatched. In nucleotides, the CDR3 is TGCGCCAGCAGCCAAGATTTTTGGTCTAGCGGGAATACCGGGGAGCTGTTTTTT. Its translation is CASSQDFWSSGNTGELFF.

The chain has TRBV18 and TRBJ2-2; 7 bases align to TRBD2. This CDR3 contains 14 residues. CDR1 KGHSH and CDR2 LQKENI come from the germline V gene. The V segment lost 4 bases and the J segment 5 bases; nucleotides outside the gene matches: 4. The CDR3 region is CASSRELATGELFF. The CDR3 nucleotides read TGTGCCAGCTCACGTGAACTAGCGACCGGGGAGCTGTTTTTT.